Listed here is a single T cell receptor (beta chain). Methods used by the authors: The assay estimated nucleated cells by amplifying reference gene primers. Profiled with immunoSEQ multiplex PCR; TCRdb holds only in-frame clones, not every one. Clone size and V and J calls were adopted from that table, with D and trimming inferred from the DNA. The repertoire holds 55,000 to 75,000 clones, with roughly 80% as singletons. Trimming took off 4 bases at V and 0 bases at J, with 10 bases between the two ends. Germline V gene data show CDR1 as MNHEY and CDR2 as SVGAGI. The CDR3 is 16 residues long. Seattle researchers signed up patients amid active infection and tracked them longitudinally. The sample comes from a study of blood T cell repertoires in COVID-19.

The chain is built from TRBV6-5 and TRBJ1-6, with D possibly being TRBD1 (6 bases). Sequenced: peripheral blood. This receptor was obtained from a man at least 80 years old with COVID-19, enrolled during active disease. The CDR3 region is CASSFDRRSYNSPLHF. The CDR3, as DNA: TGTGCCAGCAGTTTCGACAGGCGCTCCTATAATTCACCCCTCCACTTT.